Only a few counts were recorded for the clone carrying this T cell receptor (beta chain). Its antigen is still unknown. MiXCR, run by TCRdb on the RT-PCR reads, gives a single entry per CDR3 protein. The sample lists about 520,000 distinct CDR3 sequences, about 25% occurring once. This entry is derived from a study of response to subunit inactivated influenza vaccine. V lost 0 bases, J lost 7 bases, and 8 bases stayed unmatched. The CDR3 consists of 16 residues. Germline assignment: CDR1 SGHRS and CDR2 YFSETQ. General observations from the study: Every seasonal influenza vaccination brings in few new T cells, the authors suggested.

The material was CD4+ T cells sorted from PBMCs, obtained 5 days after vaccination. The J gene is TRBJ2-4, the V gene TRBV5-1; TRBD1 matches 9 bases. The sequence was collected from a man aged 45-65 years who received an inactivated influenza vaccine. CDR3: CASSLEGQGARNIQYF. The CDR3 DNA follows: TGCGCCAGCAGCTTGGAGGGACAGGGAGCCCGGAACATTCAGTACTTC.